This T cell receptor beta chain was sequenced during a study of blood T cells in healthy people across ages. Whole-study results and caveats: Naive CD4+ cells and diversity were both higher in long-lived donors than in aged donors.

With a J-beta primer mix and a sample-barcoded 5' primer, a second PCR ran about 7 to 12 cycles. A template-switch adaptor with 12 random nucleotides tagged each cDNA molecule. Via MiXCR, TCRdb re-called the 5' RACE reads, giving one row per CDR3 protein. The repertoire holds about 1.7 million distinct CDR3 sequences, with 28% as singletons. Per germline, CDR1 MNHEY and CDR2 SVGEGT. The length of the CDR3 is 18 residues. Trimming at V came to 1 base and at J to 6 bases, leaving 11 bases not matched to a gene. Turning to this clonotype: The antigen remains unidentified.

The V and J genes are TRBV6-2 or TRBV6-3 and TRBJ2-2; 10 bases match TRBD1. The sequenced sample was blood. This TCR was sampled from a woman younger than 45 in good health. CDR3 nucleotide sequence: TGTGCCAGCAGTTACTACGGGACAGGGGCCACCGCGCCCGGGGAGCTGTTTTTT. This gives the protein CASSYYGTGATAPGELFF.